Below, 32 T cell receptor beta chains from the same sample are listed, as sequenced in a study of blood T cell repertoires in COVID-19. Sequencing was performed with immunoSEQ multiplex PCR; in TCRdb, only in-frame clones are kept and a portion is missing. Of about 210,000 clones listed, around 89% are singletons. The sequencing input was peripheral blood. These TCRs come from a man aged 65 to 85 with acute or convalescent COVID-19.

CDR3 region: CASSYGAAEAFF. CDR3 nucleotide sequence: TGTGCCAGCAGTTATGGGGCGGCTGAAGCTTTCTTT. The chain links TRBV6-2 or TRBV6-3 to TRBJ1-1, with a possible D match to TRBD1 (5 bases). Germline CDR1 reads MNHEY; CDR2 reads SVGEGT. This CDR3 has 12 residues. V was cut by 3 bases and J by 6 bases, with 8 bases left in between.

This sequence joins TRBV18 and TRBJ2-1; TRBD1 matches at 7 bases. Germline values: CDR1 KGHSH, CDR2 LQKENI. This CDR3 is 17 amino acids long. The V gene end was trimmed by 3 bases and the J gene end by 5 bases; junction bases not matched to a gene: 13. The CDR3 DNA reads TGTGCCAGCTCACCGACAGCCCTGGGACAGAGAGACAATGAGCAGTTCTTC. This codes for CASSPTALGQRDNEQFF.

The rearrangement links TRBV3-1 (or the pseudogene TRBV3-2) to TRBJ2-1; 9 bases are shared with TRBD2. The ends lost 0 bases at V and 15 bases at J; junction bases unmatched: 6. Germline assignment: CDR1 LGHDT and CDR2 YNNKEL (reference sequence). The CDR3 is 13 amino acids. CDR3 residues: CASSQERLAGPFF. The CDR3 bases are TGTGCCAGCAGCCAAGAACGGCTAGCGGGGCCGTTCTTC.

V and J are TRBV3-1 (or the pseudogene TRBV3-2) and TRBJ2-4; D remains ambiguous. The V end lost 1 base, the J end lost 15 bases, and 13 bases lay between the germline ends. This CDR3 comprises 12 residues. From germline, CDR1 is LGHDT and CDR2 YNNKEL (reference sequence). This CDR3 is CASSQAERSVYF. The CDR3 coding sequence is TGTGCCAGCAGCCAAGCAGAACGGAGCGTGTACTTC.

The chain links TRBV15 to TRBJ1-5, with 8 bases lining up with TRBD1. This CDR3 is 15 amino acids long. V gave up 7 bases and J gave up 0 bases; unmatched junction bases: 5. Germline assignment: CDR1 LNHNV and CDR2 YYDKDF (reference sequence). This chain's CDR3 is CATKTGDYSNQPQHF. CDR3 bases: TGTGCCACCAAGACAGGGGACTATAGCAATCAGCCCCAGCATTTT.

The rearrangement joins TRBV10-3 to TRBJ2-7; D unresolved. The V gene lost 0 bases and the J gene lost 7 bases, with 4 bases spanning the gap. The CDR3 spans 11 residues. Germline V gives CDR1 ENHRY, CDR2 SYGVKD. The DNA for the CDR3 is TGTGCCATCAGTGAGTCGCGAGAGCAGTACTTC. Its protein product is CAISESREQYF.

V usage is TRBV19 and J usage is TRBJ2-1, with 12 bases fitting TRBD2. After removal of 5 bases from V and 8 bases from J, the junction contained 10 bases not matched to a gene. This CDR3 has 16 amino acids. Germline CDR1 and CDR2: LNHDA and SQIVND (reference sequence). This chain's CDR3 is CASSSSRTSGKDEQFF. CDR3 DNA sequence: TGTGCCAGTAGTTCCTCGCGGACTAGCGGGAAGGATGAGCAGTTCTTC.

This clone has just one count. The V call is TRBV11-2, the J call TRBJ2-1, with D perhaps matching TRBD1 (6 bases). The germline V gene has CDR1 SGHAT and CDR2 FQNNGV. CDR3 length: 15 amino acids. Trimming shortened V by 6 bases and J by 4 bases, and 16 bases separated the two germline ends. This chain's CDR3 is CASSPGTYYYNEQFF. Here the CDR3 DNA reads TGTGCCAGCAGTCCCGGGACATACTATTACAATGAGCAGTTCTTC.

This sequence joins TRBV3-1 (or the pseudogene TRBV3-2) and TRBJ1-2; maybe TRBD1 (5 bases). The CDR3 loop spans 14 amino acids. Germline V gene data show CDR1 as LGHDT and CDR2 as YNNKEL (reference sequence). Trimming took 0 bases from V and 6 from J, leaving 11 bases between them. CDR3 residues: CASSQDSAGNGYTF. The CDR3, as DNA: TGTGCCAGCAGCCAAGATTCGGCAGGGAATGGCTACACCTTC.

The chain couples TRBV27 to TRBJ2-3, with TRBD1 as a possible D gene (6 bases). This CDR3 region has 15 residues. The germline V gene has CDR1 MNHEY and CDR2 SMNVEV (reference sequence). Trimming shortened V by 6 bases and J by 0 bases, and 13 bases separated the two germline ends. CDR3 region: CASRPDRLSTDTQYF. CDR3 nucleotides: TGTGCCAGCAGGCCCGACAGGCTGAGCACAGATACGCAGTATTTT.

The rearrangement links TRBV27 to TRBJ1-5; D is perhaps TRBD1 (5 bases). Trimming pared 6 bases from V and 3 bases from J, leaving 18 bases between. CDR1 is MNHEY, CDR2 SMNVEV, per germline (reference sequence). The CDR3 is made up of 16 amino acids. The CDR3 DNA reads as TGTGCCAGCAGGGAATTTGGGAGGGGAAACAATCAGCCCCAGCATTTT. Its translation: CASREFGRGNNQPQHF.

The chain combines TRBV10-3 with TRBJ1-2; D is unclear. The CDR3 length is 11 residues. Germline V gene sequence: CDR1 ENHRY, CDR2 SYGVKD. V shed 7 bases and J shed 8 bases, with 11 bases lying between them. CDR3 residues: CAIKAGEGYTF. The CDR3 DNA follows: TGTGCCATCAAGGCCGGGGAAGGCTACACCTTC.

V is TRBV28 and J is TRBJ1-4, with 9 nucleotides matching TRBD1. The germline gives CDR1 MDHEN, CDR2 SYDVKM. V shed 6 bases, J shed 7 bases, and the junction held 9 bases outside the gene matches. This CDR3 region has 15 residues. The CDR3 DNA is TGTGCCAGCAGGACCTCCGGGACAGGGCGTGAAAAACTGTTTTTT. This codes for CASRTSGTGREKLFF.

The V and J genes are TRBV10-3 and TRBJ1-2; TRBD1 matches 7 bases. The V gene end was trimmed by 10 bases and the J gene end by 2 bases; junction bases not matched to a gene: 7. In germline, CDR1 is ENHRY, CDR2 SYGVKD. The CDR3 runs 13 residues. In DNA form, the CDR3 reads TGTGCCACCGAGGGACAGCTCAACTATGGCTACACCTTC. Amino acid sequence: CATEGQLNYGYTF.

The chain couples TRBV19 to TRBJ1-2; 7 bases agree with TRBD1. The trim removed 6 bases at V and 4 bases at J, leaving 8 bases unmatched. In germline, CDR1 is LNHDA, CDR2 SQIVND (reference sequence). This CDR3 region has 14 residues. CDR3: CASRETGDLYGYTF. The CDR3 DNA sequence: TGTGCCAGTAGGGAAACAGGGGACCTCTATGGCTACACCTTC.

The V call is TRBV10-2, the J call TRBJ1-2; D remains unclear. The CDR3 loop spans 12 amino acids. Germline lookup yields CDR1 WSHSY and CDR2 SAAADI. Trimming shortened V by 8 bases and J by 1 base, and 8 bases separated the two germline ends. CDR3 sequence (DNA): TGCGCCAGCGGGAGCAGTAACTATGGCTACACCTTC. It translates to CASGSSNYGYTF.

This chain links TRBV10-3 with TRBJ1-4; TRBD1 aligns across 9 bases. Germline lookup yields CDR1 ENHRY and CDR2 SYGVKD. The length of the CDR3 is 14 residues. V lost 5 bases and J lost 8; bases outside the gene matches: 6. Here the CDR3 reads CAISRDRESEKLFF. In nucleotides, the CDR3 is TGTGCCATCAGTCGGGACAGGGAAAGCGAAAAACTGTTTTTT.

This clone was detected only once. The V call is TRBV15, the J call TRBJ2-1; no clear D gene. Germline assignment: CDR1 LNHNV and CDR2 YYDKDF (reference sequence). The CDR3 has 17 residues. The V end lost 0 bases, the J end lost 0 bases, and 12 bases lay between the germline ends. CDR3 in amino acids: CATSRDPASSSYNEQFF. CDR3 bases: TGTGCCACCAGCAGAGATCCAGCGTCGAGCTCCTACAATGAGCAGTTCTTC.

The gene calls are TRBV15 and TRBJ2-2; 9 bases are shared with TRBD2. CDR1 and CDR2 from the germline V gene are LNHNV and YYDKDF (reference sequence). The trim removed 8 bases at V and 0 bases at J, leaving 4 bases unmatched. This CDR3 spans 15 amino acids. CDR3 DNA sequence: TGTGCCACCCGCGGGAGGGACGCGAACACCGGGGAGCTGTTTTTT. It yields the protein CATRGRDANTGELFF. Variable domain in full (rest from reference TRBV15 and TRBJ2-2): DAMVIQNPRYQVTQFGKPVTLSCSQTLNHNVMYWYQQKSSQAPKLLFHYYDKDFNNEADTPDNFQSRRPNTSFCFLDIRSPGLGDTAMYLCATRGRDANTGELFFGEGSRLTVL.

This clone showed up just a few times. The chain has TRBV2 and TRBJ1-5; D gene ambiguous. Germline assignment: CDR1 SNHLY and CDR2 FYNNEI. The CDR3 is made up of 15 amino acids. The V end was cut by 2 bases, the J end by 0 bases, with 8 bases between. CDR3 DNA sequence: TGTGCCAGCAGTGAACAGGTTTATAGCAATCAGCCCCAGCATTTT. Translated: CASSEQVYSNQPQHF. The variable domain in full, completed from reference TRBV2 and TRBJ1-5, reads EPEVTQTPSHQVTQMGQEVILRCVPISNHLYFYWYRQILGQKVEFLVSFYNNEISEKSEIFDDQFSVERPDGSNFTLKIRSTKLEDSAMYFCASSEQVYSNQPQHFGDGTRLSIL.

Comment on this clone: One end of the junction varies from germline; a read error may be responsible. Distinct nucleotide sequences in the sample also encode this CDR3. This CDR3 is CASSEGLAGYNEQFF. The CDR3 bases are TGTGCCAGCAGCGAAGGACTAGCGGGTTACAATGAGCAGTTCTTC. The V call is TRBV2, the J call TRBJ2-1, with 11 bases lining up with TRBD2. The germline gives CDR1 SNHLY, CDR2 FYNNEI. This CDR3 spans 15 amino acids.

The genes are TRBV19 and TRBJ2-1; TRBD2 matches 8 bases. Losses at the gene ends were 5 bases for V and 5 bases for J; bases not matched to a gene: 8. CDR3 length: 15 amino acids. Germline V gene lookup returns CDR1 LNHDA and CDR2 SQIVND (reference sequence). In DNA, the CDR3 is TGTGCCAGTAGTGTTCTAGCGGGTCCAAACAATGAGCAGTTCTTC. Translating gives CASSVLAGPNNEQFF. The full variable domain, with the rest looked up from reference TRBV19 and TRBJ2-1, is DGGITQSPKYLFRKEGQNVTLSCEQNLNHDAMYWYRQDPGQGLRLIYYSQIVNDFQKGDIAEGYSVSREKKESFPLTVTSAQKNPTAFYLCASSVLAGPNNEQFFGPGTRLTVL.

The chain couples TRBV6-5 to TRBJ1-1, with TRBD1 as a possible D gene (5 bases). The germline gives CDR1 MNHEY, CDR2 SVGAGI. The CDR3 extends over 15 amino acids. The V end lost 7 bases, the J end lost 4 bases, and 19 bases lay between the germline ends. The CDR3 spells CASTPRWGGSTEAFF. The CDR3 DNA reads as TGTGCCAGCACCCCCCGGTGGGGGGGTAGCACTGAAGCTTTCTTT.

DNA for the CDR3: TGCAGTGCTAGTCGCGCTAGCGGTAGCACAGATACGCAGTATTTT. Protein: CSASRASGSTDTQYF. The rearrangement uses TRBV20-1 and TRBJ2-3; 7 positions agree with TRBD2. The CDR3 is 15 residues long. From germline, CDR1 is DFQATT and CDR2 SNEGSKA (reference sequence). The junction had 6 bases not matched to a gene; V was cut back by 3 bases and J by 0 bases.

CDR3 protein: CASSSGLAGVDYEQYF. The CDR3 nucleotides read TGTGCCAGCAGCTCCGGACTAGCGGGAGTTGATTACGAGCAGTACTTC. This chain joins TRBV6-6 and TRBJ2-7; 13 nucleotides agree with TRBD2. The CDR3 has 16 residues. The V gene's germline CDR1 is MNHNY and CDR2 SVGAGI (reference sequence). The ends lost 6 bases at V and 4 bases at J; junction bases unmatched: 9.

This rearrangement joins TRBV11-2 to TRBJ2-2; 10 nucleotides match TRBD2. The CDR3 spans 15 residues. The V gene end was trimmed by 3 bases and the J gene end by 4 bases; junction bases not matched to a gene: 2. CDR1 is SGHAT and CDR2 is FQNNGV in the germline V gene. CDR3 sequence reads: CASSLTSGPTGELFF. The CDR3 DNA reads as TGTGCCAGCAGCTTGACTAGCGGGCCCACCGGGGAGCTGTTTTTT. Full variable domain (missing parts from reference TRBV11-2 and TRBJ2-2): EAGVAQSPRYKIIEKRQSVAFWCNPISGHATLYWYQQILGQGPKLLIQFQNNGVVDDSQLPKDRFSAERLKGVDSTLKIQPAKLEDSAVYLCASSLTSGPTGELFFGEGSRLTVL.

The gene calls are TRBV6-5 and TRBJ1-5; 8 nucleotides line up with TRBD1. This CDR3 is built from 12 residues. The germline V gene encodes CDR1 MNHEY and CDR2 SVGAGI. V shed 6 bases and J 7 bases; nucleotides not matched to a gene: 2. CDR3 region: CASRQGDQPQHF. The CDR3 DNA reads TGTGCCAGCAGACAGGGGGACCAGCCCCAGCATTTT.

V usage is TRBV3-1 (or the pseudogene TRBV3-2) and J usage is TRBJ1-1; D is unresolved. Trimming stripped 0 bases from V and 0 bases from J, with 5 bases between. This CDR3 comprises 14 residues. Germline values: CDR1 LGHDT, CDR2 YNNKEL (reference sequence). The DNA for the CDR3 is TGTGCCAGCAGCCAAGACCTCTTGAACACTGAAGCTTTCTTT. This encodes CASSQDLLNTEAFF.

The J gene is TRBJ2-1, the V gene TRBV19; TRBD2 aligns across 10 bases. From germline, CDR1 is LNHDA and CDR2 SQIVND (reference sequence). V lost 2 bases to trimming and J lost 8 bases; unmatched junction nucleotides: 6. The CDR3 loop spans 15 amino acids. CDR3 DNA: TGTGCCAGTAGTATATCGAGCGGGAGGGCGGATGAGCAGTTCTTC. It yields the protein CASSISSGRADEQFF. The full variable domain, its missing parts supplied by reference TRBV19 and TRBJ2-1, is DGGITQSPKYLFRKEGQNVTLSCEQNLNHDAMYWYRQDPGQGLRLIYYSQIVNDFQKGDIAEGYSVSREKKESFPLTVTSAQKNPTAFYLCASSISSGRADEQFFGPGTRLTVL.

The chain's CDR3 is CSAMDRLEAFF. CDR3 sequence (DNA): TGCAGCGCTATGGACAGGCTTGAAGCTTTCTTT. The rearrangement joins TRBV29-1 to TRBJ1-1, with 7 bases lining up with TRBD1. This CDR3 has 11 residues. V trimming: 7 bases; J trimming: 7 bases; junction bases outside the gene matches: 6. Germline assignment: CDR1 SQVTM and CDR2 ANQGSEA.

CDR3 amino acids: CASSANRQGDEKLFF. The CDR3 DNA is TGTGCCAGCAGCGCCAACCGACAGGGTGATGAAAAACTGTTTTTT. The V call is TRBV9, the J call TRBJ1-4; TRBD1 matches at 7 bases. CDR3 size: 15 residues. V lost 3 bases and J lost 6; bases outside the gene matches: 8. CDR1 and CDR2 from the germline V gene are SGDLS and YYNGEE.

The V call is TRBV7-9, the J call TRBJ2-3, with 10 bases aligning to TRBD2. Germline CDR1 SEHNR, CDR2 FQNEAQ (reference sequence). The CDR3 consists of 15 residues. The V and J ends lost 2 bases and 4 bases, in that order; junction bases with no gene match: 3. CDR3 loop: CASSLSSGSADTQYF. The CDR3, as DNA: TGTGCCAGCAGCTTATCTAGCGGGAGTGCAGATACGCAGTATTTT.